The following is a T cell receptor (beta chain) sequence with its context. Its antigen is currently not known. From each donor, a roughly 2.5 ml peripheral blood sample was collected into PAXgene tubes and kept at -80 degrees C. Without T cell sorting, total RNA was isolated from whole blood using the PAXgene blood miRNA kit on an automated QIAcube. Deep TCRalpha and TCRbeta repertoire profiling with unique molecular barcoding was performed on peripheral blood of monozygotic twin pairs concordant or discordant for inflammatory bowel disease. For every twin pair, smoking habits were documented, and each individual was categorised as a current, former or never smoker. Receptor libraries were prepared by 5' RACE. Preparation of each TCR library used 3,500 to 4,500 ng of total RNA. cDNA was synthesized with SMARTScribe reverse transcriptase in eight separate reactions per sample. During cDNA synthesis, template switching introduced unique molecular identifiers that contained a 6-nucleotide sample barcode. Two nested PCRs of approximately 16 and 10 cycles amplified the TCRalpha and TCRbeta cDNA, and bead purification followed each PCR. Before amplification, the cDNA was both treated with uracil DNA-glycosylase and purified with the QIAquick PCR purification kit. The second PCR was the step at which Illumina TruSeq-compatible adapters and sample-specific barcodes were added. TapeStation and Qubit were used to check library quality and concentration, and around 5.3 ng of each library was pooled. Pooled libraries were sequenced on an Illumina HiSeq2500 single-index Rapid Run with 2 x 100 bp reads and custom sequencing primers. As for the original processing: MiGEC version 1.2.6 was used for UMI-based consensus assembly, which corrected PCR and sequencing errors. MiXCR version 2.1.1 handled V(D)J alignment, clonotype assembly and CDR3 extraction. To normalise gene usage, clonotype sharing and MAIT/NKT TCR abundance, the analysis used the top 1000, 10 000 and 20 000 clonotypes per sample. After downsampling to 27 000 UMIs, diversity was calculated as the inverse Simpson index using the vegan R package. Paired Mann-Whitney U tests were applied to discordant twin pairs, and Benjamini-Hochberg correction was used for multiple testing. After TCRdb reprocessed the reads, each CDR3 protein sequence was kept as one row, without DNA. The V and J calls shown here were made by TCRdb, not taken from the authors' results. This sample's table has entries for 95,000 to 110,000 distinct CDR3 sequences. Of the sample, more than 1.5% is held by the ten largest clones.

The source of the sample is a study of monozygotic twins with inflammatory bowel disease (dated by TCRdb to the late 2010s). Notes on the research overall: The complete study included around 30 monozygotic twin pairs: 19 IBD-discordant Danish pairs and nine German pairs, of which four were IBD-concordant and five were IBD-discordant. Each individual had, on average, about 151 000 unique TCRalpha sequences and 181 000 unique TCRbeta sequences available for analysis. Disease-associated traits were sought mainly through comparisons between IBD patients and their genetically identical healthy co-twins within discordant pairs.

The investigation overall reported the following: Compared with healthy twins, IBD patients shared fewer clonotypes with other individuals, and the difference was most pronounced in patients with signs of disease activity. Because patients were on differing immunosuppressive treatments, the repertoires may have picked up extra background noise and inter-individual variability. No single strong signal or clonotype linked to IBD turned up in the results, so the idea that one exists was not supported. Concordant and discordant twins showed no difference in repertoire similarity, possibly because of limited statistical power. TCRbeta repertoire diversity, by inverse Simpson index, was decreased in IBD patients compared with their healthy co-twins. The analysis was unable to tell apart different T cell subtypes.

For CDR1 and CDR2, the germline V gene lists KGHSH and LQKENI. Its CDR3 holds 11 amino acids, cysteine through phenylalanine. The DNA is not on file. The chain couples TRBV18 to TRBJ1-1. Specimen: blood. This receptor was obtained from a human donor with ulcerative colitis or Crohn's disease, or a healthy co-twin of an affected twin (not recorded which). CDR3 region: CASSPSTEAFF.